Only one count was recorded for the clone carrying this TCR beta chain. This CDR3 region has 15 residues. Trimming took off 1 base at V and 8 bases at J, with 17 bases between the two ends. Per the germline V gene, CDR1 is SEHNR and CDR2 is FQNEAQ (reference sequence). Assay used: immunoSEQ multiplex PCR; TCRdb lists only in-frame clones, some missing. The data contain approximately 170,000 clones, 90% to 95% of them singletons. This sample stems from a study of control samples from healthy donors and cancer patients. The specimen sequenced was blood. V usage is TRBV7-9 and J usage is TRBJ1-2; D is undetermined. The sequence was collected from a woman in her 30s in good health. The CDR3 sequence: CASSLGAAGDIGYTF. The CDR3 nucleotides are TGTGCCAGCAGCTTAGGGGCGGCGGGAGATATCGGCTACACCTTC.